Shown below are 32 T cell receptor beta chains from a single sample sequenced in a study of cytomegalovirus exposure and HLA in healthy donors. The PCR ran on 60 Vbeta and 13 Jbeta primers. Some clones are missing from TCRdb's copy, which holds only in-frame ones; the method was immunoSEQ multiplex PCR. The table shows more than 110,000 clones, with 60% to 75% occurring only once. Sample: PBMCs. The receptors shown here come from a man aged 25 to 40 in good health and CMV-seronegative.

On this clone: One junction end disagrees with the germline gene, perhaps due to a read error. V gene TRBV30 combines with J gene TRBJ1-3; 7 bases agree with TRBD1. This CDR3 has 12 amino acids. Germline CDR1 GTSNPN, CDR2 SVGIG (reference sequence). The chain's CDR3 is CAWTGGGNTIYF. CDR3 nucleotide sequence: TGTGCATGGACAGGAGGTGGAAACACCATATATTTT. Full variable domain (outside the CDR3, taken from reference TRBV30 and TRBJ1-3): SQTIHQWPATLVQPVGSPLSLECTVEGTSNPNLYWYRQAAGRGLQLLFYSVGIGQISSEVPQNLSASRPQDRQFILSSKKLLLSDSGFYLCAWTGGGNTIYFGEGSWLTVV.

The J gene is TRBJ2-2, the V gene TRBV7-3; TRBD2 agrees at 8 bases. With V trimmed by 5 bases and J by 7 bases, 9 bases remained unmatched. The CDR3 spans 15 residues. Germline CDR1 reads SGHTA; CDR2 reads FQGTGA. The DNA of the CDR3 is TGTGCCAGCAGCACCCGCAGCGGGGGTGGCGGGGAGCTGTTTTTT. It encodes CASSTRSGGGGELFF.

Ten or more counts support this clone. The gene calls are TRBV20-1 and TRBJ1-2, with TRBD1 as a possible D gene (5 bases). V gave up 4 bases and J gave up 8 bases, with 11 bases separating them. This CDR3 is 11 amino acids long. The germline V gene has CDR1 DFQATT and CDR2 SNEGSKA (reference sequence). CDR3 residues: CSATGAGGYTF. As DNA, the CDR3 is TGCAGTGCTACCGGTGCAGGGGGCTACACCTTC.

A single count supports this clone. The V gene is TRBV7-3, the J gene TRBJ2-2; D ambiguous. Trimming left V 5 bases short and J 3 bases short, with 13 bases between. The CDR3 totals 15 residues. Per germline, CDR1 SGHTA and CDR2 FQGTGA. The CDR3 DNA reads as TGTGCCAGCAGCCCTCCTGGCGGCTACACCGGGGAGCTGTTTTTT. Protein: CASSPPGGYTGELFF. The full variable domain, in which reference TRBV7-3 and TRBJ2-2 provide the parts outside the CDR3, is GAGVSQTPSNKVTEKGKYVELRCDPISGHTALYWYRQSLGQGPEFLIYFQGTGAADDSGLPNDRFFAVRPEGSVSTLKIQRTERGDSAVYLCASSPPGGYTGELFFGEGSRLTVL.

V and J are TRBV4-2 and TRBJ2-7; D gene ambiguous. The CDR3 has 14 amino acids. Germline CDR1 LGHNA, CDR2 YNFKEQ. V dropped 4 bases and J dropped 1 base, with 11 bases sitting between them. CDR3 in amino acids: CASSPRLSSYEQYF. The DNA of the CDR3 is TGTGCCAGCAGCCCGCGACTGAGTTCCTACGAGCAGTACTTC.

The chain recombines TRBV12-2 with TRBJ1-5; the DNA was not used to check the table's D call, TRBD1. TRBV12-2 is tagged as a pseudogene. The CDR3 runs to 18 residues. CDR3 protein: CASRFRGQGGHSNQPQHF. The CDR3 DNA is TGTGCAAGTCGCTTCCGTGGACAGGGGGGACATAGCAATCAGCCCCAGCATTTT.

The CDR3 DNA is TGTGCCAGCAGCTTAGACCAGGGTGACTATGGCTACACCTTC. This codes for CASSLDQGDYGYTF. V is TRBV7-9 and J is TRBJ1-2, with a possible D match to TRBD1 (5 bases). The germline V gene has CDR1 SEHNR and CDR2 FQNEAQ (reference sequence). Deletions cut 1 base from V and 3 bases from J, with 9 bases between. CDR3 size: 14 residues.

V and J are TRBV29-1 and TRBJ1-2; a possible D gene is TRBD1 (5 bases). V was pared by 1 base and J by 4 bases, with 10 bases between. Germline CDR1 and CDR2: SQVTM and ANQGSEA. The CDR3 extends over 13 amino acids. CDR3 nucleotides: TGCAGCGTTGAAGCCCAGGGCGTCTATGGCTACACCTTC. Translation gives CSVEAQGVYGYTF.

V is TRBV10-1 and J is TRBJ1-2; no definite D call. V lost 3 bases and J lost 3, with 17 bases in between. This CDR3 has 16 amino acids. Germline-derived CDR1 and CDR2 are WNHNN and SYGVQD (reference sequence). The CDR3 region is CASSDIISTHHYGYTF. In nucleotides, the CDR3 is TGCGCCAGCAGTGACATCATCTCAACACACCACTATGGCTACACCTTC.

This chain's CDR3 is CASSEERGGSSETQYF. The CDR3 DNA reads as TGTGCCAGCAGTGAAGAGCGGGGGGGCTCATCAGAGACCCAGTACTTC. The V and J genes are TRBV6-1 and TRBJ2-5; 10 nucleotides match TRBD2. CDR1 is MNHNS and CDR2 is SASEGT in the germline V gene. The CDR3 runs 16 residues. The junction had 6 bases not matched to a gene; V was cut back by 1 base and J by 4 bases.

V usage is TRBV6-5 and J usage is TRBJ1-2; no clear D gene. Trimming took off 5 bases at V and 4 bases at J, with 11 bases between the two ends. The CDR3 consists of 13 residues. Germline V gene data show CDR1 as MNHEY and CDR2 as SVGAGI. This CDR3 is CASSANPGYGYTF. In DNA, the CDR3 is TGTGCCAGCAGTGCCAATCCGGGCTATGGCTACACCTTC.

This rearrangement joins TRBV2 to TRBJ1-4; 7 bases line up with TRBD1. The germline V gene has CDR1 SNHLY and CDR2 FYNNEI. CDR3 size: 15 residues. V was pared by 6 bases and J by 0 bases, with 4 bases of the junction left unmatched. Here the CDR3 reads CASSQQGPTNEKLFF. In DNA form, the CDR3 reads TGTGCCAGCAGCCAACAGGGGCCAACTAATGAAAAACTGTTTTTT.

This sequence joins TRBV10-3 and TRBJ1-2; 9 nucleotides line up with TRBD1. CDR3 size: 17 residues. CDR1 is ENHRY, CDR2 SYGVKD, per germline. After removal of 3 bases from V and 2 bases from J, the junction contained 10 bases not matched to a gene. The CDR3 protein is CAISDSVSGTGNYGYTF. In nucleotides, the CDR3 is TGTGCCATCAGTGACTCAGTCTCCGGGACAGGGAACTATGGCTACACCTTC.

DNA of the CDR3: TGTGCCAGCACCGTGGACATGGGTGAGCAGTTCTTC. It translates to CASTVDMGEQFF. V gene TRBV28 combines with J gene TRBJ2-1, with D possibly being TRBD1 (5 bases). Germline-derived CDR1 and CDR2 are MDHEN and SYDVKM. V was shortened by 7 bases and J by 9 bases, with 13 bases between the two germline ends. The CDR3 runs 12 residues. The variable domain in full, completed from reference TRBV28 and TRBJ2-1, reads DVKVTQSSRYLVKRTGEKVFLECVQDMDHENMFWYRQDPGLGLRLIYFSYDVKMKEKGDIPEGYSVSREKKERFSLILESASTNQTSMYLCASTVDMGEQFFGPGTRLTVL.

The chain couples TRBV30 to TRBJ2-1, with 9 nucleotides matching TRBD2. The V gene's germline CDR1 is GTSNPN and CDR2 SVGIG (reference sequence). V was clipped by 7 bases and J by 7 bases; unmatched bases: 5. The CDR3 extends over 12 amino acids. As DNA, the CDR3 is TGTGCCTCGCGGGGGGGCAGGAATGAGCAGTTCTTC. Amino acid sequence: CASRGGRNEQFF.

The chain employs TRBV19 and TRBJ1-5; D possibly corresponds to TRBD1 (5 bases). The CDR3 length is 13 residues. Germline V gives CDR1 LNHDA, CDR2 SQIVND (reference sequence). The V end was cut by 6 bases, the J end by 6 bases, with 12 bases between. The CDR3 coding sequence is TGTGCCAGTAGCGCCGACAGAGGTCAGCCCCAGCATTTT. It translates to CASSADRGQPQHF.

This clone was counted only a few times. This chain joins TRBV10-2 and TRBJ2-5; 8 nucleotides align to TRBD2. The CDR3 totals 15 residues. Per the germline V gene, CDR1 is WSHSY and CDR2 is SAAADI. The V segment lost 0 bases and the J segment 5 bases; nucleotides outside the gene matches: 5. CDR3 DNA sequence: TGCGCCAGCAGTGAGTCGACGCGCGGGAGGGAGACCCAGTACTTC. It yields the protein CASSESTRGRETQYF.

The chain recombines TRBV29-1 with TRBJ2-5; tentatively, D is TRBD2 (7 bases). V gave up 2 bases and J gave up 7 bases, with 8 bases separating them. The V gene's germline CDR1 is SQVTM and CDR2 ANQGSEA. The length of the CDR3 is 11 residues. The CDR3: CSVERGGTQYF. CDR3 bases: TGCAGCGTTGAAAGGGGGGGGACCCAGTACTTC.

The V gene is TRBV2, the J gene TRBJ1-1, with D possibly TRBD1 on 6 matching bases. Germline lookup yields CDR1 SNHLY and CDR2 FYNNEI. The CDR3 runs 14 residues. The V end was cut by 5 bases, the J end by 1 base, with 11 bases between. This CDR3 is CASSPRGQNTEAFF. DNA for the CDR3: TGTGCCAGCAGTCCGAGGGGACAGAACACTGAAGCTTTCTTT.

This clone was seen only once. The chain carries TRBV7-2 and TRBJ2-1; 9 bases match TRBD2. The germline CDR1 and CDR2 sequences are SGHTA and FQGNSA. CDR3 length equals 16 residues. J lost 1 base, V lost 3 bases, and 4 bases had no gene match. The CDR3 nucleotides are TGTGCCAGCAGCTTGGTAGCGGGAGCTTCCTACAATGAGCAGTTCTTC. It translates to CASSLVAGASYNEQFF. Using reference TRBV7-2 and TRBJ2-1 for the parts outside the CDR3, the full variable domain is GAGVSQSPSNKVTEKGKDVELRCDPISGHTALYWYRQSLGQGLEFLIYFQGNSAPDKSGLPSDRFSAERTGGSVSTLTIQRTQQEDSAVYLCASSLVAGASYNEQFFGPGTRLTVL.

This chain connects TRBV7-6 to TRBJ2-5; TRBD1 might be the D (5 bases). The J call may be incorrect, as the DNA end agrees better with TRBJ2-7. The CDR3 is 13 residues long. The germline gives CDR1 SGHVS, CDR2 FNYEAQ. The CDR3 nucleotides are TGTGCCAGCAGCCCACAGGTGGAGTACGAGCAGTACTTC. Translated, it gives CASSPQVEYEQYF.

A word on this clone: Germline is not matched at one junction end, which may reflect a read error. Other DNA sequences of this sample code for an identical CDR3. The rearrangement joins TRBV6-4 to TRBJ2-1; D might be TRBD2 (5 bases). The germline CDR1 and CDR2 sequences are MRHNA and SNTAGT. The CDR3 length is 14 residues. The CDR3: CASSDELGKGEQFF. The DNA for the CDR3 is TGCGCCAGCAGTGATGAACTAGGGAAGGGCGAGCAGTTCTTC.

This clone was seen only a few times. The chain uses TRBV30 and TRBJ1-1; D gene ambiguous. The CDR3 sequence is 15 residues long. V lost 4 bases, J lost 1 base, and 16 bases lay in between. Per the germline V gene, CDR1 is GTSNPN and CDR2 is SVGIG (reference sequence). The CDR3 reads CAWIFLGSWNTEAFF. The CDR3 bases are TGTGCCTGGATTTTCCTTGGGAGCTGGAACACTGAAGCTTTCTTT.

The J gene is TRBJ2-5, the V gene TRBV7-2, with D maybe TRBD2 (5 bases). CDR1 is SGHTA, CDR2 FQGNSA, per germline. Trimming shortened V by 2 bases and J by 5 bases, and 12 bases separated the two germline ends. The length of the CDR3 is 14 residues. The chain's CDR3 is CASSLSLGEETQYF. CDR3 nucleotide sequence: TGTGCCAGCAGCTTATCTTTGGGAGAGGAGACCCAGTACTTC.

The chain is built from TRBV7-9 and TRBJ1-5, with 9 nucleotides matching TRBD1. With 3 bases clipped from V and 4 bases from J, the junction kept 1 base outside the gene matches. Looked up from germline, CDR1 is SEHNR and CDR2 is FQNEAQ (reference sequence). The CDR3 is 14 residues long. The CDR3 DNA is TGTGCCAGCAGCTTGGGACAGGGTAATCAGCCCCAGCATTTT. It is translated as CASSLGQGNQPQHF.

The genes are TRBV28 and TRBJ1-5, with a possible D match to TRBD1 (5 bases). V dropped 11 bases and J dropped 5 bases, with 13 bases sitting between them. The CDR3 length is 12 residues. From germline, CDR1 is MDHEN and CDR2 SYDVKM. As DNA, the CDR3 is TGTGCCGTCACAGGCCCATATCAGCCCCAGCATTTT. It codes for CAVTGPYQPQHF.

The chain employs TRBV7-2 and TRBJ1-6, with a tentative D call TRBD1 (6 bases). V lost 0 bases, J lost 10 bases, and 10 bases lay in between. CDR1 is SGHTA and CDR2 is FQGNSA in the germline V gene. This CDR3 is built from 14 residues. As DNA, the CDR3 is TGTGCCAGCAGCTTAGCCAGGGGAAGATCACCCCTCCACTTT. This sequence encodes CASSLARGRSPLHF.

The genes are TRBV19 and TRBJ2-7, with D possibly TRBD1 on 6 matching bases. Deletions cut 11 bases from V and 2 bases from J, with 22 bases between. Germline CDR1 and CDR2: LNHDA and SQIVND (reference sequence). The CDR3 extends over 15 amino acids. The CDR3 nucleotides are TGTGCCGGCCGTCGCGGTCAGGGGAACCCCTACGAGCAGTACTTC. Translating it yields CAGRRGQGNPYEQYF.

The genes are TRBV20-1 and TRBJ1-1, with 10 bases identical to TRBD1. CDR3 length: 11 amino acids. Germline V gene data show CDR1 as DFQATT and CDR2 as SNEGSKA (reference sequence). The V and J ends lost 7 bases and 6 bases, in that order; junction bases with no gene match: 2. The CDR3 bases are TGCAGTGGGGACAGGGGACCTGAAGCTTTCTTT. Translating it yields CSGDRGPEAFF.

The CDR3 loop reads CASSHPAGLEQFF. In nucleotides, the CDR3 is TGTGCCAGCAGCCACCCAGCGGGTTTGGAGCAGTTCTTC. The V gene is TRBV14, the J gene TRBJ2-1; a possible D gene is TRBD2 (6 bases). V lost 3 bases to trimming and J lost 10 bases, with 13 bases between them. This CDR3 is 13 amino acids long. CDR1 is SGHDN, CDR2 FVKESK, per germline. The complete variable domain, with remaining parts taken from reference TRBV14 and TRBJ2-1, reads EAGVTQFPSHSVIEKGQTVTLRCDPISGHDNLYWYRRVMGKEIKFLLHFVKESKQDESGMPNNRFLAERTGGTYSTLKVQPAELEDSGVYFCASSHPAGLEQFFGPGTRLTVL.

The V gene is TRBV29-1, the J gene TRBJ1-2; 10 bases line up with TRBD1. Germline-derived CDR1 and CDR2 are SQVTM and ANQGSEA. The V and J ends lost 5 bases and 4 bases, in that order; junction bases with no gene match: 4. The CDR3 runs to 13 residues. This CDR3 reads CSVSTGGRYGYTF. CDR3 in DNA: TGCAGCGTTTCGACAGGGGGCCGCTATGGCTACACCTTC.

CDR3 bases: TGCGCCAGCAGCTTGGAAGGGGGCACAGGGGAAAAACTGTTTTTT. It encodes CASSLEGGTGEKLFF. This chain connects TRBV5-1 to TRBJ1-4, with TRBD1 matching 7 bases. V lost 0 bases and J lost 8; bases outside the gene matches: 7. CDR3 length equals 15 residues. Germline CDR1 SGHRS, CDR2 YFSETQ.